Listed here are 15 T cell receptor beta chains from one sample, sequenced in a study of blood T cell repertoires in COVID-19. The data were produced by immunoSEQ multiplex PCR, yet TCRdb's version contains in-frame clones alone and is incomplete. Among under 250,000 clones listed, 85% were seen once. The sample comprised peripheral blood. All receptors come from a woman aged 60-75 years with active or convalescent COVID-19.

In DNA, the CDR3 is TGTGCCAGCAGCAATAGTTATTCACCCCTCCACTTT. This encodes CASSNSYSPLHF. The chain recombines TRBV12-3 or TRBV12-4 with TRBJ1-6; no clear D. V dropped 6 bases and J dropped 8 bases, with 8 bases sitting between them. This CDR3 comprises 12 residues.

There are a few counts of this clone. The chain has TRBV18 and TRBJ1-4; no definite D call. V was pared by 3 bases and J by 0 bases, with 14 bases between. This CDR3 has 17 amino acids. The V gene's germline CDR1 is KGHSH and CDR2 LQKENI. The CDR3 spells CASSPRESAATNEKLFF. The CDR3 DNA sequence: TGTGCCAGCTCACCCCGGGAGAGCGCCGCAACTAATGAAAAACTGTTTTTT. Combining the CDR3 with reference TRBV18 and TRBJ1-4 gives the whole variable domain NAGVMQNPRHLVRRRGQEARLRCSPMKGHSHVYWYRQLPEEGLKFMVYLQKENIIDESGMPKERFSAEFPKEGPSILRIQQVVRGDSAAYFCASSPRESAATNEKLFFGSGTQLSVL.

This clone was found a few times. The V call is TRBV14, the J call TRBJ2-5, with a possible D match to TRBD2 (6 bases). V lost 5 bases and J 0 bases, leaving 19 bases between the germline ends. The CDR3 has 17 residues. CDR1 and CDR2 (germline): SGHDN, FVKESK. This CDR3 reads CASSLLGGRMYQETQYF. CDR3 nucleotide sequence: TGTGCCAGCAGCTTGCTGGGGGGTCGCATGTACCAAGAGACCCAGTACTTC. Looking up the rest from reference TRBV14 and TRBJ2-5 gives the full variable domain: EAGVTQFPSHSVIEKGQTVTLRCDPISGHDNLYWYRRVMGKEIKFLLHFVKESKQDESGMPNNRFLAERTGGTYSTLKVQPAELEDSGVYFCASSLLGGRMYQETQYFGPGTRLLVL.

The J gene is TRBJ1-5, the V gene TRBV11-2; weak D call: TRBD1 (6 bases). Trimming removed 3 bases at V and 0 bases at J, with 9 bases between. Germline lookup yields CDR1 SGHAT and CDR2 FQNNGV. The CDR3 contains 15 residues. The CDR3 bases are TGTGCCAGCAGCTTGGACAGCTATAGCAATCAGCCCCAGCATTTT. Its protein is CASSLDSYSNQPQHF.

The chain joins TRBV18 to TRBJ2-7, with D tentatively TRBD2 (6 bases). V lost 0 bases and J lost 3, with 6 bases in between. There are 13 residues in the CDR3. CDR1 and CDR2 (germline): KGHSH, LQKENI. The CDR3 region has the DNA TGTGCCAGCTCACCACCGGGGGGCTACGAGCAGTACTTC. Encoded protein: CASSPPGGYEQYF.

This chain links TRBV28 with TRBJ1-5, with 10 nucleotides matching TRBD1. The CDR3 length is 16 residues. Germline CDR1 and CDR2: MDHEN and SYDVKM. J lost 1 base, V lost 5 bases, and 5 bases had no gene match. The CDR3 is CASSTRQGASNQPQHF. CDR3 in DNA: TGTGCCAGCAGTACACGACAGGGGGCGAGCAATCAGCCCCAGCATTTT.

V usage is TRBV4-1 and J usage is TRBJ2-1; D gene ambiguous. Per the germline V gene, CDR1 is MGHRA and CDR2 is YSYEKL. V lost 0 bases and J 0 bases, leaving 6 bases between the germline ends. The CDR3 consists of 15 residues. The CDR3 DNA follows: TGCGCCAGCAGCCAAGACATGAGCTCCTACAATGAGCAGTTCTTC. Translated, it gives CASSQDMSSYNEQFF.

CDR3 loop: CASRGGRGYTTGSNSPLHF. Written as DNA, the CDR3 is TGCGCCAGCAGGGGGGGACGTGGGTATACGACAGGGAGCAATTCACCCCTCCACTTT. J is TRBJ1-6 and V is TRBV10-1, with 7 bases matching TRBD1. Germline loops: CDR1 WNHNN, CDR2 SYGVQD (reference sequence). The CDR3 runs to 19 residues. Trimming cost V 6 bases and J 7 bases; bases outside gene matches: 21.

About this clone: This CDR3 is also generated by other DNA sequences in the sample. The chain combines TRBV19 with TRBJ2-3; TRBD2 matches 12 bases. Germline lookup yields CDR1 LNHDA and CDR2 SQIVND (reference sequence). V shed 5 bases, J shed 6 bases, and the junction held 6 bases outside the gene matches. The length of the CDR3 is 15 residues. The CDR3 is CASSPPGLAGDTQYF. The DNA of the CDR3 is TGTGCCAGTAGTCCCCCAGGACTAGCGGGGGATACGCAGTATTTT.

This rearrangement joins TRBV5-4 to TRBJ2-1, with 10 bases matching TRBD2. Trimming cost V 3 bases and J 2 bases; bases outside gene matches: 2. The CDR3 sequence is 15 residues long. Germline-derived CDR1 and CDR2 are SGHNT and YYREEE (reference sequence). For the CDR3, the DNA is TGTGCCAGCAGCTCTACTAGCGGGGCCTACAATGAGCAGTTCTTC. Translating gives CASSSTSGAYNEQFF.

The J gene is TRBJ1-5, the V gene TRBV28; D uncertain. Germline loops: CDR1 MDHEN, CDR2 SYDVKM. The germline V and J ends were trimmed by 4 bases and 1 base, with 8 bases remaining between them. The CDR3 consists of 14 residues. The CDR3 DNA is TGTGCCAGCAGTTATTCCTTGAGCAATCAGCCCCAGCATTTT. Translated, it gives CASSYSLSNQPQHF.

The gene calls are TRBV16 and TRBJ2-2; 7 nucleotides match TRBD1. CDR1 and CDR2 (germline): KGHSY, FQNENV. Germline trimming cut 3 bases from V and 4 bases from J; bases unmatched to any gene: 11. The CDR3 totals 17 residues. CDR3 in DNA: TGTGCCAGCAGCCAGGCCGCGGGCAGGGGGATCACCGGGGAGCTGTTTTTT. It codes for CASSQAAGRGITGELFF.

V usage is TRBV11-1 and J usage is TRBJ2-1; 7 nucleotides match TRBD1. Germline V gene lookup returns CDR1 SGHAT and CDR2 FQDESV (reference sequence). The J segment lost 7 bases and the V segment lost 5 bases, leaving 11 bases of the junction unmatched. The length of the CDR3 is 15 residues. The CDR3 sequence: CASSRETGVWNEQFF. The CDR3 region has the DNA TGTGCCAGCAGCCGAGAAACAGGGGTGTGGAATGAGCAGTTCTTC. The variable domain in full, completed from reference TRBV11-1 and TRBJ2-1, reads EAEVAQSPRYKITEKSQAVAFWCDPISGHATLYWYRQILGQGPELLVQFQDESVVDDSQLPKDRFSAERLKGVDSTLKIQPAELGDSAMYLCASSRETGVWNEQFFGPGTRLTVL.

The V and J genes are TRBV5-1 and TRBJ2-7; 7 positions agree with TRBD2. V lost 4 bases and J lost 0; bases outside the gene matches: 13. Germline CDR1 SGHRS, CDR2 YFSETQ. The CDR3 covers 17 residues. CDR3: CASSPHTSVASSYEQYF. The DNA of the CDR3 is TGCGCCAGCAGCCCCCACACTAGCGTCGCAAGCTCCTACGAGCAGTACTTC.

The gene calls are TRBV5-5 and TRBJ2-3, with 8 nucleotides matching TRBD1. This CDR3 has 14 amino acids. Unmatched junction bases numbered 5, after V lost 4 bases and J lost 4 bases. Germline values: CDR1 SGHKS, CDR2 YYEKEE (reference sequence). The CDR3 DNA reads as TGTGCCAGCAGCGCCTTACAGGGGGCAGATACGCAGTATTTT. This sequence encodes CASSALQGADTQYF.